Following are 27 T cell receptor beta chains from one sample sequenced in a study of identical twins. TCRdb called the 5' RACE reads again in MiXCR, with one record for every CDR3 protein. The sample has about 340,000 distinct CDR3 sequences, 9% seen once. Sequencing was carried out using naive T cells sorted from blood. The receptors derive from a woman in her fifties or sixties in good health.

At least ten counts were recorded for this clonotype. The chain combines TRBV7-8 with TRBJ2-1; 9 nucleotides agree with TRBD2. The germline gives CDR1 SGHVS, CDR2 FQNEAQ. V dropped 6 bases and J dropped 6; count of bases not matched to a gene: 15. The CDR3 spans 17 residues. Here the CDR3 DNA reads TGTGCCAGCAGGTTAAAGCGGGAGGAACTGTTACCCAATGAGCAGTTCTTC. It specifies CASRLKREELLPNEQFF.

This clonotype was observed a few times. The chain uses TRBV24-1 and TRBJ2-2; 12 nucleotides align to TRBD2. After removal of 6 bases from V and 0 bases from J, the junction contained 13 bases not matched to a gene. Per the germline V gene, CDR1 is KGHDR and CDR2 is SFDVKD. The CDR3 extends over 20 amino acids. CDR3 sequence reads: CATSPPGLAGGTTNTGELFF. The CDR3 region has the DNA TGTGCCACCAGTCCACCGGGACTAGCGGGCGGTACCACGAACACCGGGGAGCTGTTTTTT.

The chain carries TRBV5-1 and TRBJ2-7, with D unclear. Germline assignment: CDR1 SGHRS and CDR2 YFSETQ. Trimming left V 1 base short and J 2 bases short, with 10 bases between. This CDR3 spans 14 amino acids. The CDR3 region has the DNA TGCGCCAGCAGCTTGCTAGGGAATGCCTACGAGCAGTACGTC. It encodes CASSLLGNAYEQYV.

This clonotype came up many times. V gene TRBV4-2 combines with J gene TRBJ2-1; D is ambiguous. The V gene's germline CDR1 is LGHNA and CDR2 YNFKEQ. The CDR3 is made up of 14 amino acids. V dropped 0 bases and J dropped 6 bases, with 9 bases sitting between them. The CDR3 region is CASSQEEAVNEQFF. The DNA for the CDR3 is TGTGCCAGCAGCCAAGAAGAGGCCGTCAATGAGCAGTTCTTC.

The rearrangement uses TRBV5-1 and TRBJ2-3, with D perhaps TRBD1 (6 bases). Trimming stripped 0 bases from V and 4 bases from J, with 9 bases between. This CDR3 spans 14 amino acids. Germline assignment: CDR1 SGHRS and CDR2 YFSETQ. The CDR3 bases are TGCGCCAGCAGCTTGGACAGGGTCCCAGATACGCAGTATTTT. Amino acids: CASSLDRVPDTQYF.

This clonotype was observed a handful of times. The chain recombines TRBV12-5 with TRBJ2-7; the match to TRBD2 covers 12 bases. Germline V gives CDR1 LGHNT, CDR2 FRNRAP. The CDR3 covers 15 residues. Unmatched junction bases numbered 0, after V lost 0 bases and J lost 3 bases. The CDR3 DNA reads TGTGCTAGTGGTTTGGTGACTAGCGGGGGCTACGAGCAGTACTTC. This translates into CASGLVTSGGYEQYF.

This chain connects TRBV2 to TRBJ2-3, with D possibly being TRBD1 (6 bases). Germline lookup yields CDR1 SNHLY and CDR2 FYNNEI. The CDR3 extends over 13 amino acids. Deletions cut 8 bases from V and 1 base from J, with 10 bases between. CDR3 DNA: TGTGCCAGCGGGACACCACGCACAGATACGCAGTATTTT. It specifies CASGTPRTDTQYF.

The chain joins TRBV12-3 or TRBV12-4 to TRBJ2-1, with D perhaps matching TRBD2 (6 bases). The V end lost 3 bases, the J end lost 0 bases, and 18 bases lay between the germline ends. CDR3 size: 18 residues. The CDR3 spells CASSFRPILAASYNEQFF. CDR3 nucleotides: TGTGCCAGCAGTTTTAGACCAATACTAGCCGCCTCCTACAATGAGCAGTTCTTC.

This clonotype has only a few counts. The rearrangement joins TRBV9 to TRBJ1-1; TRBD1 is a possible D gene (6 bases). The V gene lost 7 bases and the J gene lost 8 bases, with 18 bases spanning the gap. This CDR3 has 13 amino acids. Germline V CDR1 and CDR2: SGDLS, YYNGEE. As DNA, the CDR3 is TGTGCCAGCGCGGGAGGGACACTATCCGAAGCTTTCTTT. It yields the protein CASAGGTLSEAFF.

As to this clonotype: A much larger clone differs from this one at a single base, so this may be a read error. J is TRBJ2-1 and V is TRBV5-5; D possibly corresponds to TRBD2 (6 bases). Germline CDR1 is SGHKS and CDR2 is YYEKEE (reference sequence). V lost 4 bases to trimming and J lost 6 bases, with 14 bases between them. CDR3 length: 14 amino acids. CDR3 DNA sequence: TGTGCCAGCAGCCCGCCGACTAGTACCAATGAGCAGTTCTTC. As protein: CASSPPTSTNEQFF.

The chain combines TRBV7-9 with TRBJ2-1, with 15 bases identical to TRBD2. The CDR3 runs to 16 residues. V was pared by 5 bases and J by 7 bases, with 6 bases of the junction left unmatched. Looked up from germline, CDR1 is SEHNR and CDR2 is FQNEAQ (reference sequence). The CDR3 loop is CASSMAGTSGRNEQFF. CDR3 DNA: TGTGCCAGCAGCATGGCCGGGACTAGCGGGAGGAATGAGCAGTTCTTC.

This clonotype was detected many times. V and J are TRBV28 and TRBJ2-7, with TRBD2 matching 9 bases. This CDR3 is 16 amino acids long. The V segment lost 6 bases and the J segment 2 bases; nucleotides outside the gene matches: 11. CDR1 is MDHEN, CDR2 SYDVKM, per germline. The CDR3 bases are TGTGCCAGCAGCCGCCTCCGGACTAGCGTCCCCTACGAGCAGTACTTC. Translating it yields CASSRLRTSVPYEQYF.

This clonotype was seen repeatedly, ten times or more. CDR3 bases: TGCAGCGTAGGGGGCCCCAACACTGAAGCTTTCTTT. It codes for CSVGGPNTEAFF. This chain connects TRBV29-1 to TRBJ1-1; the match to TRBD1 covers 7 bases. V lost 6 bases to trimming and J lost 2 bases; unmatched junction nucleotides: 3. Germline-derived CDR1 and CDR2 are SQVTM and ANQGSEA. This CDR3 contains 12 residues.

Written as DNA, the CDR3 is TGTGCCTGGGGACCGGGACTAGCGGGAGAAACAGATACGCAGTATTTT. Protein product: CAWGPGLAGETDTQYF. V usage is TRBV30 and J usage is TRBJ2-3; 14 positions match TRBD2. V trimming: 5 bases; J trimming: 3 bases; junction bases outside the gene matches: 7. Germline-derived CDR1 and CDR2 are GTSNPN and SVGIG (reference sequence). CDR3 size: 16 residues.

This clonotype was seen a handful of times. This rearrangement joins TRBV11-3 to TRBJ1-2; 7 bases agree with TRBD1. CDR1 is SGHNT and CDR2 is YENEEA in the germline V gene. The CDR3 is 17 amino acids. Germline trimming cut 5 bases from V and 2 bases from J; bases unmatched to any gene: 14. The CDR3 here is CASSQIPTDRANYGYTF. The DNA of the CDR3 is TGTGCCAGCAGCCAAATACCGACTGACAGGGCCAACTATGGCTACACCTTC.

This clonotype was seen more than once but under ten times. This chain links TRBV29-1 with TRBJ2-2; 10 bases match TRBD1. This CDR3 has 15 amino acids. Losses at the gene ends were 7 bases for V and 0 bases for J; bases not matched to a gene: 5. CDR1 SQVTM and CDR2 ANQGSEA come from the germline V gene. CDR3 DNA: TGCAGCGCGGCGGGACAGGGGACGAACACCGGGGAGCTGTTTTTT. Residues: CSAAGQGTNTGELFF.

This clonotype was seen more than once but under ten times. The gene calls are TRBV15 and TRBJ1-1; D not certain. The CDR3 consists of 12 residues. V was shortened by 0 bases and J by 6 bases, with 5 bases between the two germline ends. Germline lookup yields CDR1 LNHNV and CDR2 YYDKDF (reference sequence). In DNA, the CDR3 is TGTGCCACCAGCAGAGACTGGGCTGAAGCTTTCTTT. This sequence encodes CATSRDWAEAFF.

On this clonotype itself: Given the absence of the conserved phenylalanine or tryptophan at the CDR3 end, a read error is likely. V and J are TRBV11-2 and TRBJ1-1; perhaps TRBD1 as D (6 bases). Germline values: CDR1 SGHAT, CDR2 FQNNGV. Trimming removed 2 bases from V and 0 bases from J, with 16 bases in between. The CDR3 has 17 residues. CDR3 sequence (DNA): TGTGCCAGCAGCTTATGGACGAGACAGGACCTGAACACTGAAGCTTTCTCT. Protein product: CASSLWTRQDLNTEAFS.

V and J are TRBV11-2 and TRBJ2-6; 10 bases align to TRBD1. J was trimmed by 0 bases and V by 6 bases; bases with no gene match: 5. The germline CDR1 and CDR2 sequences are SGHAT and FQNNGV. The CDR3 runs 17 residues. CDR3 in amino acids: CASRPGQGTSGANVLTF. The CDR3 coding sequence is TGTGCCAGCAGACCGGGACAGGGGACCTCTGGGGCCAACGTCCTGACTTTC.

This clonotype was seen a handful of times. The J gene is TRBJ2-5, the V gene TRBV12-3 or TRBV12-4; TRBD1 might be the D (5 bases). Deletions cut 4 bases from V and 6 bases from J, with 18 bases between. The CDR3 is 15 residues long. CDR3 sequence reads: CASSSSPAGSKTQYF. The DNA of the CDR3 is TGTGCCAGCAGTTCCAGTCCGGCAGGGTCGAAGACCCAGTACTTC.

Only a few counts were recorded for this clonotype. This chain's CDR3 is CASSYVVYEQYF. CDR3 nucleotide sequence: TGTGCCAGCAGTTACGTGGTTTACGAGCAGTACTTC. The V call is TRBV6-2 or TRBV6-3, the J call TRBJ2-7; D is unclear. In germline, CDR1 is MNHEY, CDR2 SVGEGT. V was pared by 2 bases and J by 4 bases, with 6 bases between. This CDR3 is built from 12 residues.

Many counts were recorded for this clonotype. The V gene is TRBV29-1, the J gene TRBJ2-1, with a tentative D call TRBD1 (6 bases). Trimming stripped 7 bases from V and 4 bases from J, with 8 bases between. CDR3 length: 11 residues. From germline, CDR1 is SQVTM and CDR2 ANQGSEA. The CDR3 reads CSARGYNEQFF. The CDR3 coding sequence is TGCAGCGCCAGGGGTTACAATGAGCAGTTCTTC.

This clonotype was detected many times. The chain employs TRBV25-1 and TRBJ1-5, with D perhaps matching TRBD1 (5 bases). The length of the CDR3 is 14 residues. The V end lost 6 bases, the J end lost 3 bases, and 12 bases lay between the germline ends. Per the germline V gene, CDR1 is MGHDK and CDR2 is SYGVNS. This CDR3 reads CASRGAGDNQPQHF. CDR3 sequence (DNA): TGTGCCAGCAGAGGGGCGGGGGACAATCAGCCCCAGCATTTT.

This clonotype was recorded at least ten times. The chain carries TRBV7-2 and TRBJ1-2, with TRBD1 as a possible D gene (5 bases). The germline CDR1 and CDR2 sequences are SGHTA and FQGNSA. V lost 3 bases and J 4 bases, leaving 9 bases between the germline ends. The CDR3 is 13 amino acids. The CDR3 nucleotides are TGTGCCAGCAGCTTGGGGGGAAGCTATGGCTACACCTTC. Encoded protein: CASSLGGSYGYTF.

This clonotype was observed at least ten times. The chain recombines TRBV12-3 or TRBV12-4 with TRBJ2-5; 10 nucleotides match TRBD2. This CDR3 is built from 15 residues. V shed 5 bases and J 4 bases; nucleotides not matched to a gene: 7. In DNA, the CDR3 is TGTGCCAGCAGTCCCAGCGGGAGGGCCGGAGAGACCCAGTACTTC. Translated, it gives CASSPSGRAGETQYF.

The chain uses TRBV14 and TRBJ2-1, with D hard to call. Germline CDR1 is SGHDN and CDR2 is FVKESK. The CDR3 consists of 13 residues. Trimming stripped 4 bases from V and 1 base from J, with 5 bases between. CDR3 nucleotides: TGTGCCAGCAGCCTCCGGTCCTACAATGAGCAGTTCTTC. This encodes CASSLRSYNEQFF.

The V gene is TRBV11-1, the J gene TRBJ1-1, with D possibly being TRBD1 (5 bases). Germline V lookup: CDR1 SGHAT, CDR2 FQDESV (reference sequence). V lost 5 bases and J 5 bases, leaving 21 bases between the germline ends. The CDR3 runs to 16 residues. The CDR3 spells CASSLRGGPARTEAFF. The CDR3 DNA reads as TGTGCCAGCAGCCTGCGCGGGGGACCCGCAAGGACTGAAGCTTTCTTT.